This TCR beta chain was obtained from a study of tumor-infiltrating lymphocytes in primary liver carcinoma. Study-level findings and limits: Found in all five tumor regions were only about 7-25% of top clones.

A primer matching the constant region was used to make TCR beta cDNA from around 460 ng of total RNA. Amplification in three nested multiplex PCR rounds with slightly modified ARM-PCR gave rise to TCR beta libraries. A C-beta reverse primer and TRBV1-TRBV30 forward primers served in each of the first two PCR rounds, at ten to eleven cycles apiece. TCRdb independently ran MiXCR on the multiplex PCR reads; one entry per CDR3 protein. The table includes under 200,000 distinct CDR3 sequences, approximately 80% detected once. Each 20-30 mg portion of unsorted bulk tissue served as the source for co-extraction of RNA and DNA. Resection treated the patients' primary liver carcinoma. The germline gives CDR1 SQVTM, CDR2 ANQGSEA. The CDR3 is made up of 18 amino acids. Between the trimmed V and J ends, which lost 4 bases and 0 bases, there was a span of 24 bases. In its sample, this clonotype was seen a few times. Its antigen is not identified.

Material for sequencing was tumor tissue from primary liver carcinoma. The chain uses TRBV29-1 and TRBJ1-2; maybe TRBD1 (5 bases). The sequence came from a man aged 40-49 years with primary liver carcinoma and hepatitis B virus infection. CDR3 DNA sequence: TGCAGCGTTGGGGGACCAACAGGAACTCGAGTGGCTAACTATGGCTACACCTTC. This translates into CSVGGPTGTRVANYGYTF.